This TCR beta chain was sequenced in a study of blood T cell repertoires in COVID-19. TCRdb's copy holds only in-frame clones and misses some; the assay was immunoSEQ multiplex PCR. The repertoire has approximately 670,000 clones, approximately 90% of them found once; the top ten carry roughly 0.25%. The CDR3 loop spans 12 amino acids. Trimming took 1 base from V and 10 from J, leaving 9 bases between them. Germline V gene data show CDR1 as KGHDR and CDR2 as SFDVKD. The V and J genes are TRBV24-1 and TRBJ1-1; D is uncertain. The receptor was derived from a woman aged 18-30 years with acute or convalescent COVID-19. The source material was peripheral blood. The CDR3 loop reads CATSDFGGLAFF. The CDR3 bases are TGTGCCACCAGTGATTTTGGCGGTTTAGCTTTCTTT.